This T cell receptor (beta chain) came from a study of T cell responses to AZD1222 COVID-19 vaccine (dated by TCRdb to the early 2020s). Regarding the study in general: AZD1222 recipients given second doses at about 4 weeks or at about 12 weeks were pooled, since spike-specific TCR depth and breadth were not found to differ between the two schedules. Trial participants were enrolled into age subgroups of 18-55, 56-69 and 70-plus years, which contained approximately 150, 28 and 58 TCR-sequenced participants, respectively. A total of around 240 trial participants underwent TCR sequencing, of whom approximately 210 received two doses of AZD1222 and roughly 25 received two doses of the MenACWY control vaccine. Points the paper makes about the study in general: After two AZD1222 doses, spike-specific TCR breadth and depth were significantly higher than at day 0 and than in MenACWY recipients. The whole spike protein was spanned by vaccine-associated CD4 TCRs, and dominant responses were seen in regions 160-218 and 743-854. Conclusions about previously exposed vaccinees are limited, since just a handful of AZD1222 recipients were seropositive for SARS-CoV-2 at baseline. Because no samples from the day 14 peak response were available, repertoires could be characterized only after the peak T cell response. Most participants were white British and females outnumbered males, and the authors suggested that clonal diversity may have been underestimated. In the small 56-69-year group, the increase in depth fell short of significance, most likely because of low power. Reportedly, close to half of the unique spike-specific TCRs recognized epitopes lying outside the regions that are mutated in the B.1.351 and B.1.1.7 variants.

The sample's time point label, decoded: baseline before first vaccination. Samples from vaccinated people were obtained from the UK trials COV001 and COV002, which included a single-blind randomized controlled phase 2/3 trial of AZD1222 (ChAdOx1 nCoV-19) in healthy adults. Trial participant PBMC samples were collected at day 0 and day 28 after the second dose for TCRbeta chain sequencing. Between the V and J ends, shortened by 0 bases and 7 bases respectively, the junction contains 13 bases. As encoded in the germline V gene, CDR1 is SGHRS while CDR2 is YFSETQ. The CDR3, from cysteine to phenylalanine, totals 14 residues. Only the CDR3 part of the read is kept: 42 bases, read in frame from the first base. The CDR3 regions of human TCRbeta chains were subjected to immunosequencing. The original methods were these. Repertoire TCRs were matched against a reference library of SARS-CoV-2-specific TCRs generated with the MIRA antigen-specificity platform. Breadth was defined as the fraction of unique TCRs that were SARS-CoV-2-associated, and depth was defined as the fraction of total T cells that were SARS-CoV-2-associated. Using the MIRA data, each spike-specific TCR was assigned both to the spike region to which the TCR was reactive and to a CD4 or CD8 class. Log10-transformed breadth and depth values were compared by one-way ANOVA with Sidak's multiple comparisons tests. TCRdb's version of the immuneACCESS table is confined to in-frame rearrangements and falls short of the full clone set. An unresolved V gene accounts for under half of the shortfall where checked; the remainder is of unknown origin. That table is the source of V, J and clone size, and D and trimming were worked out from the DNA. In all, the sample holds around 180,000 clones, and around 88% of those were seen once. Jointly, the top ten make up around 0.5% of the sample.

As concerns this clone: It lacks a known antigen. No clone much larger than this one lies a single base away; base qualities are absent.

The chain employs TRBV5-1 and TRBJ1-2; TRBD1 is possibly the D segment (6 matching bases). The source was peripheral blood, collected on day 0 of AZD1222 vaccination. The source is an adult in good health. The CDR3 protein sequence reads: CASSLGQGSRGYTF. The sequenced DNA is TGCGCCAGCAGCTTGGGGCAGGGGTCTCGTGGCTACACCTTC.